This T cell receptor (beta chain) stems from a study of blood T cell repertoires in COVID-19. Study in general: In each case, the material was cDNA or gDNA derived from T cells, B-cell-depleted T cells, or PBMCs.

The CDR3 consists of 15 residues. From germline, CDR1 is KGHSH and CDR2 LQKENI. Deletions cut 3 bases from V and 3 bases from J, with 14 bases between. As handled by the study authors: Estimated nucleated cell counts came from reference gene primer amplification. Using immunoSEQ multiplex PCR, the repertoire was profiled, and TCRdb retains in-frame clones only, with some absent. The DNA was the basis for D and trimming; V, J and clone size are from that table. This table holds under 200,000 clones, just over 90% found once. Seattle patients were enrolled during active infection and followed longitudinally.

The V gene is TRBV18, the J gene TRBJ2-5; no clear D gene. The TCR sequence derives from a man aged 18-30 years with COVID-19, enrolled during active disease. Sample: peripheral blood. As DNA, the CDR3 is TGTGCCAGCTCACCCCCGTTTGGGCCCGAAGAGACCCAGTACTTC. Translated, it gives CASSPPFGPEETQYF.